The rows below give T cell receptor beta chains drawn from one sample of a study of long-term antiretroviral therapy in people with HIV. Generated by immunoSEQ multiplex PCR, the TCRdb table keeps only in-frame clones and is missing some. The sample consists of about 39,000 clones, 75% to 90% of them appearing once. The sequencing here drew on unsorted PBMCs, taken 3.1 years after starting antiretroviral therapy. Source of these receptors: a woman aged 50 to 65 with HIV. CDR3s include the opening cysteine and the closing phenylalanine or tryptophan. Fields, in order: clone size, V gene, J gene, D gene, CDR3 DNA, CDR3 protein. D genes are given only for firm matches. Size values are once, few and many counts, or a class for expanded clones, and some rows have none.

clone_size: -; v_call: TRBV5-6; j_call: TRBJ2-5; d_call: -; cdr3_nt: TGTGCCAGCAGCTTGTGGAGGTCCCGGCAAGAGACCCAGTACTTC; cdr3_aa: CASSLWRSRQETQYF
clone_size: -; v_call: TRBV5-4; j_call: TRBJ2-3; d_call: TRBD2; cdr3_nt: TGTGCCAGCAGCTTAATAGCGGGGTACACAGATACGCAGTATTTT; cdr3_aa: CASSLIAGYTDTQYF
clone_size: -; v_call: TRBV30; j_call: TRBJ1-3; d_call: -; cdr3_nt: TGTGCCTGGAGTGAAGACACCATATATTTT; cdr3_aa: CAWSEDTIYF
clone_size: -; v_call: TRBV29-1; j_call: TRBJ1-2; d_call: -; cdr3_nt: TGCAGCGTTGATGGGGGGCCCTATGGCTACACCTTC; cdr3_aa: CSVDGGPYGYTF
clone_size: few; v_call: TRBV4-2; j_call: TRBJ2-3; d_call: TRBD1; cdr3_nt: TGTGCCAGCAGCCAATGGGCAGGGGGCTTAGAAAATACGCAGTATTTT; cdr3_aa: CASSQWAGGLENTQYF
clone_size: -; v_call: TRBV21-1; j_call: TRBJ2-1; d_call: -; cdr3_nt: TGTGCCAGCAGCAAGTCAGGGGAAAGGGATGAGCAGTTCTTC; cdr3_aa: CASSKSGERDEQFF
clone_size: -; v_call: TRBV10-3; j_call: TRBJ1-3; d_call: TRBD1; cdr3_nt: TGTGCCATCAGCGGAACAGGGGGCCTCTCTGGAAACACCATATATTTT; cdr3_aa: CAISGTGGLSGNTIYF
clone_size: -; v_call: TRBV4-3; j_call: TRBJ2-3; d_call: -; cdr3_nt: TGCGCCAGCAGCCCCCGGATAGACACAGATACGCAGTATTTT; cdr3_aa: CASSPRIDTDTQYF
clone_size: -; v_call: TRBV9; j_call: TRBJ1-2; d_call: -; cdr3_nt: TGTGCCAGTTCCTCCGGGGGGCGAAACTATGGCTACACCTTC; cdr3_aa: CASSSGGRNYGYTF
clone_size: -; v_call: TRBV2; j_call: TRBJ1-2; d_call: TRBD1; cdr3_nt: TGTGCCAGCAGGGACAGGGTTCTTAGCTATGGCTACACCTTC; cdr3_aa: CASRDRVLSYGYTF
clone_size: once; v_call: TRBV9; j_call: TRBJ1-2; d_call: -; cdr3_nt: TGTGCCAGCAGCCCTTGGGACACTCTGAACTATGGCTACACCTTC; cdr3_aa: CASSPWDTLNYGYTF
clone_size: -; v_call: TRBV11-1; j_call: TRBJ1-4; d_call: -; cdr3_nt: TGTGCCAGCAGCCCGTACACCTCTTTGGATCAAAAACTGTTTTTT; cdr3_aa: CASSPYTSLDQKLFF
clone_size: -; v_call: TRBV7-9; j_call: TRBJ2-5; d_call: TRBD2; cdr3_nt: TGTGCCAGCAGCCCGCGACTAGCGGGGGTAAAAGAGACCCAGTACTTC; cdr3_aa: CASSPRLAGVKETQYF
clone_size: once; v_call: TRBV9; j_call: TRBJ2-7; d_call: -; cdr3_nt: TGTGCCAGCAGCGTAGCCCCCGGGCCCCTCTACGAGCAGTACTTC; cdr3_aa: CASSVAPGPLYEQYF
clone_size: -; v_call: TRBV5-6; j_call: TRBJ1-4; d_call: TRBD1; cdr3_nt: TGTGCCAGCAGCGGAGCCGGGACAGGGGGCAGGCGGGATGAAAAACTGTTTTTT; cdr3_aa: CASSGAGTGGRRDEKLFF
clone_size: -; v_call: TRBV5-4; j_call: TRBJ2-2; d_call: TRBD2; cdr3_nt: TGTGCCAGCAGCCAAGCGGGGACGAACACCGGGGAGCTGTTTTTT; cdr3_aa: CASSQAGTNTGELFF
clone_size: few; v_call: TRBV5-4; j_call: TRBJ1-2; d_call: -; cdr3_nt: TGTGCCAGCAGCTTCCGAACCGGAGCTAACTATGGCTACACCTTC; cdr3_aa: CASSFRTGANYGYTF
clone_size: -; v_call: TRBV5-5; j_call: TRBJ1-1; d_call: -; cdr3_nt: TGTGCCAGCTCCTTTTCGGTGGGGGGTGCTGAAGCTTTCTTT; cdr3_aa: CASSFSVGGAEAFF
clone_size: -; v_call: TRBV10-2; j_call: TRBJ2-3; d_call: TRBD2; cdr3_nt: TGCGCCAGCAGGCTGACTAGCGGGGGGGCTTACGATACGCAGTATTTT; cdr3_aa: CASRLTSGGAYDTQYF
clone_size: -; v_call: TRBV14; j_call: TRBJ2-3; d_call: -; cdr3_nt: TGTGCCAGCAGCCAAGCGAGGTCCACAGATACGCAGTATTTT; cdr3_aa: CASSQARSTDTQYF
clone_size: -; v_call: TRBV7-2; j_call: TRBJ2-3; d_call: -; cdr3_nt: TGTGCCAGCAGCTTAGGGGGGCGAAGTATAACAGATACGCAGTATTTT; cdr3_aa: CASSLGGRSITDTQYF
clone_size: -; v_call: TRBV30; j_call: TRBJ2-7; d_call: TRBD1; cdr3_nt: TGTGCCTGGACTAGACAGGGGATGGTTTGGGAGCAGTACTTC; cdr3_aa: CAWTRQGMVWEQYF
clone_size: -; v_call: TRBV7-2; j_call: TRBJ1-3; d_call: -; cdr3_nt: TGTGCCAGCAGCTTAGCGGGCAGTCGAAACACCATATATTTT; cdr3_aa: CASSLAGSRNTIYF
clone_size: once; v_call: TRBV5-1; j_call: TRBJ1-1; d_call: -; cdr3_nt: TGCGCCAGCAGTTTGATACCCATTACAGGCGCGAATACTGAAGCTTTCTTT; cdr3_aa: CASSLIPITGANTEAFF
clone_size: -; v_call: TRBV19; j_call: TRBJ1-4; d_call: TRBD1; cdr3_nt: TGTGCCAGTAGTCTCCGGGACAGCCCCACTAATGAAAAACTGTTTTTT; cdr3_aa: CASSLRDSPTNEKLFF
clone_size: -; v_call: TRBV4-2; j_call: TRBJ2-5; d_call: TRBD2; cdr3_nt: TGTGCCAGCAGCCAAGACCCTAGCGGGGGGATTGGGACCCAGTACTTC; cdr3_aa: CASSQDPSGGIGTQYF
clone_size: -; v_call: TRBV7-9; j_call: TRBJ1-6; d_call: -; cdr3_nt: TGTGCCAGCAGCTTCGGGACACTCGATAATTCACCCCTCCACTTT; cdr3_aa: CASSFGTLDNSPLHF
clone_size: few; v_call: TRBV7-2; j_call: TRBJ1-5; d_call: -; cdr3_nt: TGTGCCAGCAGTCAAGGACCCGGGGAGCCCCAGCATTTT; cdr3_aa: CASSQGPGEPQHF
clone_size: few; v_call: TRBV7-9; j_call: TRBJ1-1; d_call: -; cdr3_nt: TGTGCCAGCAGCCCTCAGTCGACGACTTTCTTT; cdr3_aa: CASSPQSTTFF
clone_size: -; v_call: TRBV6-1; j_call: TRBJ2-7; d_call: TRBD2; cdr3_nt: TGTGCCAGCAGCGGGACTAGCGGGGGGGTCGGCGAGCAGTACTTC; cdr3_aa: CASSGTSGGVGEQYF
clone_size: -; v_call: TRBV25-1; j_call: TRBJ2-1; d_call: -; cdr3_nt: TGTGCCAGCACCGCGGGAGGCGAAGGGGGCGGGAAGCAGTTCTTC; cdr3_aa: CASTAGGEGGGKQFF
clone_size: -; v_call: TRBV6-4; j_call: TRBJ2-7; d_call: TRBD1; cdr3_nt: TGTGCCAGCAGTCAAGGACAGGGGTCTTCCTACGAGCAGTACTTC; cdr3_aa: CASSQGQGSSYEQYF
clone_size: -; v_call: TRBV9; j_call: TRBJ2-3; d_call: -; cdr3_nt: TGTGCCAGCAGCGCGAGAGTAGCGACCCCTTGGGATACGCAGTATTTT; cdr3_aa: CASSARVATPWDTQYF
clone_size: -; v_call: TRBV19; j_call: TRBJ2-7; d_call: -; cdr3_nt: TGTGCCAGTAGTCTAAACGGGGACTACGAGCAGTACTTC; cdr3_aa: CASSLNGDYEQYF
clone_size: -; v_call: TRBV18; j_call: TRBJ2-7; d_call: TRBD2; cdr3_nt: TGTGCCAGCTCTCACATAGCGGGGTCCAGCTCCTACGAGCAGTACTTC; cdr3_aa: CASSHIAGSSSYEQYF
clone_size: -; v_call: TRBV15; j_call: TRBJ2-7; d_call: -; cdr3_nt: TGTGCCACCAGCAGAGGACGTAGCTCCTACGAGCAGTACTTC; cdr3_aa: CATSRGRSSYEQYF
clone_size: -; v_call: TRBV2; j_call: TRBJ1-1; d_call: -; cdr3_nt: TGTGCCAGCAGTGTTTCACTGAACACTGAAGCTTTCTTT; cdr3_aa: CASSVSLNTEAFF
clone_size: -; v_call: TRBV7-2; j_call: TRBJ2-3; d_call: -; cdr3_nt: TGTGCCAGCAGCGCCGGGGCCAGGTTCACAGATACGCAGTATTTT; cdr3_aa: CASSAGARFTDTQYF
clone_size: -; v_call: TRBV21-1; j_call: TRBJ2-7; d_call: -; cdr3_nt: TGTGCCAACTCTCCCGGCAACCGGGACAGGGCCTACGAGCAGTACTTC; cdr3_aa: CANSPGNRDRAYEQYF
clone_size: -; v_call: TRBV4-3; j_call: TRBJ1-4; d_call: -; cdr3_nt: TGCGCCAGCAGCCAATCCTCCCTAGACGAAAAACTGTTTTTT; cdr3_aa: CASSQSSLDEKLFF
clone_size: -; v_call: TRBV10-3; j_call: TRBJ1-1; d_call: TRBD1; cdr3_nt: TGTGCCATCAGGATCGACAGGGATGACACTGAAGCTTTCTTT; cdr3_aa: CAIRIDRDDTEAFF
clone_size: -; v_call: TRBV5-1; j_call: TRBJ2-7; d_call: TRBD1; cdr3_nt: TGCGCCAGCAGCTCCCCGGGACAGGGTATCGGAGACTACGAGCAGTACTTC; cdr3_aa: CASSSPGQGIGDYEQYF